The present TCR beta chain was sequenced within a study of T-cell memory formation after mild COVID-19. About the study: TCR clustering was largely donor specific. Study results and caveats: The main location of contracting CD4+ clones was CM and EM, and that of contracting CD8+ clones was EMRA.

UMIs and sample barcodes were carried by the TCR alpha and TCR beta cDNA libraries that 5'RACE produced using constant-segment primers. TCRdb re-called the 5' RACE reads with MiXCR, one entry per CDR3 protein. The data hold hundreds of thousands of distinct CDR3 sequences, with around 21% observed a single time. This clonotype has at least ten counts. The antigen is unknown. Germline CDR1 and CDR2: SGDLS and YYNGEE. V was clipped by 0 bases and J by 2 bases; unmatched bases: 5. The CDR3 covers 15 residues. This TCR was sampled from an adult woman who had mild COVID-19 (a few samples of this study predate the infection). Cell type and time point are not known. Sequences were obtained from PBMCs or a T cell subset sorted from them (not recorded which). The chain joins TRBV9 to TRBJ2-7, with 7 nucleotides matching TRBD2. DNA of the CDR3: TGTGCCAGCAGCGTAGCGGAGGGAGGGCCCTACGAGCAGTACTTC. It specifies CASSVAEGGPYEQYF.